This T cell receptor beta chain was sequenced in a study of blood T cell repertoires in COVID-19. Assay: immunoSEQ multiplex PCR; the TCRdb copy retains only in-frame clones and omits some. The profile shows 270,000 or so clones, roughly 89% of them singletons. Enrolment of Seattle patients took place during active infection, and they were followed longitudinally. Between the trimmed V and J ends, which lost 4 bases and 4 bases, there was a span of 16 bases. Germline V gene lookup returns CDR1 SGHVS and CDR2 FQNEAQ. The CDR3 has 15 residues. The sequence derives from a young woman with COVID-19, enrolled during active disease. The sample was peripheral blood. The chain combines TRBV7-8 with TRBJ1-1, with D possibly matching TRBD1 (6 bases). CDR3 sequence (DNA): TGTGCCAGCAGCTCCGCCCCAGGGGTCCCCACTGAAGCTTTCTTT. Translated: CASSSAPGVPTEAFF. The full variable domain, in which reference TRBV7-8 and TRBJ1-1 provide the parts outside the CDR3, is GAGVSQSPRYKVAKRGQDVALRCDPISGHVSLFWYQQALGQGPEFLTYFQNEAQLDKSGLPSDRFFAERPEGSVSTLKIQRTQQEDSAVYLCASSSAPGVPTEAFFGQGTRLTVV.